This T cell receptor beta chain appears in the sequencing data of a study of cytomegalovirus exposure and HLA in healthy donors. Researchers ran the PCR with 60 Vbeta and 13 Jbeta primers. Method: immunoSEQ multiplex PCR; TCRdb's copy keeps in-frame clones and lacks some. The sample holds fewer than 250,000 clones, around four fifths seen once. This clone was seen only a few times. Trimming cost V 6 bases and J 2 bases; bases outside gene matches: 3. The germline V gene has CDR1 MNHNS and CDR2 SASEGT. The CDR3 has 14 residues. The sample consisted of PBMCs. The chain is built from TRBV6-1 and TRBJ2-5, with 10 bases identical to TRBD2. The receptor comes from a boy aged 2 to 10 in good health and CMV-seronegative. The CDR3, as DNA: TGTGCCAGCAGGAGAGCGGGAGGGCAAGAGACCCAGTACTTC. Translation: CASRRAGGQETQYF.